This TCR beta chain is drawn from a study of beta chain features in type 1 diabetes. The wider study: Patient and healthy donor groups were alike in age, gender and cell yields.

Expressed TCRB transcripts were sequenced after all isolated RNA was converted to cDNA. About 3.6 million reads on average were seen across naive, central memory and regulatory T cell samples. Only in-frame clones appear in the TCRdb table, and some are missing; sequencing was by immunoSEQ multiplex PCR. Of over 600,000 clones listed, around 12% are singletons. On this clone itself: Its specificity is not known. This same CDR3 is encoded by further DNA sequences in the sample.

Study-level findings and limits: Within patients, naive, central memory and Treg TCRB repertoires seemed more similar than within healthy donors. Moderate but significant shortening of TCRB CDR3s was recorded in all four CD4+ subsets from Type 1 diabetes patients. Fewer insertions but more deletions were seen at VDJ junctions in type 1 diabetes patients.

Trimming removed 0 bases at V and 2 bases at J, with 11 bases between. Germline CDR1 is SGDLS and CDR2 is YYNGEE. The CDR3 is made up of 15 amino acids. This chain links TRBV9 with TRBJ2-5; D may be TRBD1 or TRBD2 (6 bases each). This receptor was obtained from a man younger than 40 with type 1 diabetes. The sequenced material came from naive CD4+ T cells from blood. The CDR3 nucleotides read TGTGCCAGCAGCGTAGCTGGGGGGCGGCAAGAGACCCAGTACTTC. Translating it yields CASSVAGGRQETQYF.